This T cell receptor beta chain was identified during a study of PD-L1 blockade in urothelial cancer. Produced via immunoSEQ multiplex PCR; TCRdb's table is partial and in-frame only. The profile shows approximately 86,000 clones, about 85% of them singletons. Noted time point: pretreatment peripheral blood. Trimming cost V 4 bases and J 2 bases, with 12 bases left between them. Germline V lookup: CDR1 SGHRS, CDR2 YFSETQ. The CDR3 runs 14 residues. The source material was PBMCs, sampled around atezolizumab (anti-PD-L1) treatment. The sequence was obtained from a man aged 35-49 years with urothelial cancer. The chain couples TRBV5-1 to TRBJ2-5; weak D call: TRBD1 (6 bases). CDR3: CASSGWTEQETQYF. The CDR3 DNA is TGCGCCAGCAGCGGATGGACAGAACAAGAGACCCAGTACTTC.